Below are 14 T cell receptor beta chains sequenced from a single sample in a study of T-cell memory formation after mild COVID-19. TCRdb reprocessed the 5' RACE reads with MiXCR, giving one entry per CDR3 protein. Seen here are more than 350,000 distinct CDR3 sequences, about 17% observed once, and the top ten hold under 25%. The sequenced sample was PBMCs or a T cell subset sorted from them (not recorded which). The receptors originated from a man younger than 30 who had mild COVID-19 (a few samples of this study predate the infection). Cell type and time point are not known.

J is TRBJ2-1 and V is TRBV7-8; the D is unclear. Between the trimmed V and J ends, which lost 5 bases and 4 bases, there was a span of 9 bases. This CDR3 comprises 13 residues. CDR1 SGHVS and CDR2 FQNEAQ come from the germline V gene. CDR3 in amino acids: CASSRFDYNEQFF. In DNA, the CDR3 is TGTGCCAGCAGCCGTTTTGATTACAATGAGCAGTTCTTC.

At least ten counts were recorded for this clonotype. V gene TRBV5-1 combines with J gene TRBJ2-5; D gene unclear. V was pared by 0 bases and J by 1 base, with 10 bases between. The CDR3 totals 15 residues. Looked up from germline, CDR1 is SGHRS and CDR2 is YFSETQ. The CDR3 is CASSLAANSQETQYF. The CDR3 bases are TGCGCCAGCAGCTTGGCCGCGAATTCCCAAGAGACCCAGTACTTC.

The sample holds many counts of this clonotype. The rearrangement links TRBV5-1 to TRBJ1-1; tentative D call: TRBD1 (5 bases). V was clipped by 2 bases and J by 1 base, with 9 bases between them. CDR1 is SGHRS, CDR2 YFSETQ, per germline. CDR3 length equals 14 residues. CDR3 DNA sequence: TGCGCCAGCAGCTTCACAGGTGAGAACACTGAAGCTTTCTTT. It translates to CASSFTGENTEAFF.

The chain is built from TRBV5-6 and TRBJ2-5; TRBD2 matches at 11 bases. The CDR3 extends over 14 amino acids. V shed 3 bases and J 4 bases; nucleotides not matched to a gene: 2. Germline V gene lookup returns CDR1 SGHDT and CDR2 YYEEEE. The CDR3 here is CASSYLAGGETQYF. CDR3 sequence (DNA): TGTGCCAGCAGCTACCTAGCGGGGGGAGAGACCCAGTACTTC.

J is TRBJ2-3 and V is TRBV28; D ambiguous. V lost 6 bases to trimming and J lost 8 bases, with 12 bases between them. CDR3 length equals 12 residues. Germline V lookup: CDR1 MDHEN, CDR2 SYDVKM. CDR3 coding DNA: TGTGCCAGCAGCCCCCCTTTGGTTACGCAGTATTTT. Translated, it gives CASSPPLVTQYF.

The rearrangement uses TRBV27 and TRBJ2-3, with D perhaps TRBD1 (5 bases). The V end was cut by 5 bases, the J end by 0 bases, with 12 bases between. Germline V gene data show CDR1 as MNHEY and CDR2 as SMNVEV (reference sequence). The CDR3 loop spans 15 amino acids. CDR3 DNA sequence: TGTGCCAGCAGTATCTACAGGCATAGCACAGATACGCAGTATTTT. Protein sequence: CASSIYRHSTDTQYF.

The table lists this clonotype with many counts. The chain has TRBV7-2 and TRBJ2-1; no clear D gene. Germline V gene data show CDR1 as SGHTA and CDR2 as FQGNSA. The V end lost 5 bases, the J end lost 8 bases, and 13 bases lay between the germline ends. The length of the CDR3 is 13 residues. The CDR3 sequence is CASSPSHFHEQFF. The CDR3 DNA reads TGTGCCAGCAGCCCGTCGCACTTCCATGAGCAGTTCTTC.

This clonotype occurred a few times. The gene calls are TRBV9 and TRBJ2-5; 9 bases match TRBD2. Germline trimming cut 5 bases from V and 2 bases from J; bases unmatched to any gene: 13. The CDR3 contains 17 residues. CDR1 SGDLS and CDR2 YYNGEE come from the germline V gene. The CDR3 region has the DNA TGTGCCAGCAGTTCCGGGCTGACTAGCGGAATACAAGAGACCCAGTACTTC. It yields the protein CASSSGLTSGIQETQYF.

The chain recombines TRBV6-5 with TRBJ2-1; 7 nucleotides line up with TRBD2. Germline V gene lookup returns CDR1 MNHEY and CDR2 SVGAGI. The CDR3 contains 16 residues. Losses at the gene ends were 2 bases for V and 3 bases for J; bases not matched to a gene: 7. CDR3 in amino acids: CASSYKRGGGYNEQFF. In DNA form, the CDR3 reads TGTGCCAGCAGTTACAAACGCGGGGGTGGCTACAATGAGCAGTTCTTC.

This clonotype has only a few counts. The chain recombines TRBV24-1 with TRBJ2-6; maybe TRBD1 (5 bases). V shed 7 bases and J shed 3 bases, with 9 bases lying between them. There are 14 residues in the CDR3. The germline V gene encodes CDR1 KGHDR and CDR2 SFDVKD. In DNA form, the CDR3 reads TGTGCCACCAGGGCAGGGCATGGGGCCAACGTCCTGACTTTC. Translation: CATRAGHGANVLTF.

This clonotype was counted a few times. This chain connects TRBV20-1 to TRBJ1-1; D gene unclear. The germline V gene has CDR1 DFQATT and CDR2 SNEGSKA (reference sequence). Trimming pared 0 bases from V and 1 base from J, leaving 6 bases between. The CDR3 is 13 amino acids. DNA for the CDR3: TGCAGTGCTAGAGAAGGACGGAACACTGAAGCTTTCTTT. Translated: CSAREGRNTEAFF.

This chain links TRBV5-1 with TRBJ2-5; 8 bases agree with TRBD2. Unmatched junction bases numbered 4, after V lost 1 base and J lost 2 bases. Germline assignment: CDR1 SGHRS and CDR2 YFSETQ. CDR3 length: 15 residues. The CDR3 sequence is CASSLLSSGQETQYF. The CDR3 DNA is TGCGCCAGCAGCTTGTTGTCTAGCGGGCAAGAGACCCAGTACTTC.

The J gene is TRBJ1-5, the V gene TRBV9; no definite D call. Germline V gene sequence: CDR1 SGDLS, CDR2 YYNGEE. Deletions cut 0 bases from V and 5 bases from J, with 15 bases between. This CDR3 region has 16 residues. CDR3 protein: CASSVGGQAGDQPQHF. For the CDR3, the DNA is TGTGCCAGCAGCGTAGGTGGGCAGGCGGGAGATCAGCCCCAGCATTTT. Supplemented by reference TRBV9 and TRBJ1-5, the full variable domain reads DSGVTQTPKHLITATGQRVTLRCSPRSGDLSVYWYQQSLDQGLQFLIQYYNGEERAKGNILERFSAQQFPDLHSELNLSSLELGDSALYFCASSVGGQAGDQPQHFGDGTRLSIL.

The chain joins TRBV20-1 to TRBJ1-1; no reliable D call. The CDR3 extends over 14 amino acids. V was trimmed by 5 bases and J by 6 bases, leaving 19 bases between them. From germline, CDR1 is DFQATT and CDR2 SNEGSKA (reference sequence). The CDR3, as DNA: TGCAGTGCTGGGAATTCCCGTAGCGAGGCTGAAGCTTTCTTT. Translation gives CSAGNSRSEAEAFF.